One and the same sample provided the 20 T cell receptor beta chains below, sequenced in a study of blood T cell repertoires in COVID-19. Using immunoSEQ multiplex PCR, the repertoire was profiled, and TCRdb retains in-frame clones only, with some absent. The table has over 6,500 clones, roughly 87% seen once. The sequencing input was peripheral blood. These receptors were obtained from a human donor in a cohort sampled during active COVID-19. The donor label of this sample is uncertain.

This chain uses TRBV4-1 with TRBJ1-1; TRBD1 is a possible D gene (5 bases). The germline gives CDR1 MGHRA, CDR2 YSYEKL. With 1 base removed from V and 11 bases from J, the gap between germline ends came to 14 bases. The CDR3 contains 13 residues. For the CDR3, the DNA is TGCGCCAGCAGCCAAGCCAGGGCCGAGGAGGCTTTCTTT. Translating it yields CASSQARAEEAFF.

The chain carries TRBV5-1 and TRBJ1-3; D is possibly TRBD1 (5 bases). Germline V gives CDR1 SGHRS, CDR2 YFSETQ. This CDR3 spans 15 amino acids. The germline V and J ends were trimmed by 3 bases and 3 bases, with 13 bases remaining between them. This chain's CDR3 is CASSWGAGFGNTIYF. CDR3 bases: TGCGCCAGCAGCTGGGGTGCAGGGTTTGGAAACACCATATATTTT.

The rearrangement joins TRBV5-4 to TRBJ1-1; 7 positions match TRBD1. The CDR3 covers 17 residues. The germline CDR1 and CDR2 sequences are SGHNT and YYREEE (reference sequence). V lost 1 base, J lost 0 bases, and 9 bases stayed unmatched. CDR3 residues: CASSLREGAKVNTEAFF. Written as DNA, the CDR3 is TGTGCCAGCAGCTTGCGGGAGGGGGCGAAGGTGAACACTGAAGCTTTCTTT.

The rearrangement uses TRBV18 and TRBJ1-2; D gene ambiguous. V was trimmed by 5 bases and J by 10 bases, leaving 17 bases between them. There are 13 residues in the CDR3. In germline, CDR1 is KGHSH, CDR2 LQKENI. The CDR3 sequence: CASSAGKLILYTF. CDR3 nucleotides: TGTGCCAGCTCAGCCGGGAAGTTGATTCTCTACACCTTC.

V and J are TRBV30 and TRBJ1-4; tentatively, D is TRBD1 (6 bases). Trimming left V 3 bases short and J 8 bases short, with 16 bases between. This CDR3 is 14 amino acids long. Looked up from germline, CDR1 is GTSNPN and CDR2 is SVGIG (reference sequence). The CDR3 DNA is TGTGCCTGGAGGGTGGCAGGGGTGAAGGAAAAACTGTTTTTT. Its protein is CAWRVAGVKEKLFF.

V gene TRBV19 combines with J gene TRBJ2-3; TRBD2 agrees at 9 bases. CDR3 length: 14 residues. Per germline, CDR1 LNHDA and CDR2 SQIVND (reference sequence). Trimming took 3 bases from V and 10 from J; bases not matched to a gene: 8. CDR3 region: CASSMGLAALAQYF. The CDR3, as DNA: TGTGCCAGTAGTATGGGACTAGCCGCCTTGGCGCAGTATTTT. The variable domain in full, completed from reference TRBV19 and TRBJ2-3, reads DGGITQSPKYLFRKEGQNVTLSCEQNLNHDAMYWYRQDPGQGLRLIYYSQIVNDFQKGDIAEGYSVSREKKESFPLTVTSAQKNPTAFYLCASSMGLAALAQYFGPGTRLTVL.

This chain uses TRBV9 with TRBJ2-7, with TRBD2 matching 12 bases. V lost 2 bases to trimming and J lost 2 bases; unmatched junction nucleotides: 2. The CDR3 sequence is 15 residues long. Germline V CDR1 and CDR2: SGDLS, YYNGEE. The CDR3 loop reads CASSVGLAGTYEQYF. The CDR3 coding sequence is TGTGCCAGCAGCGTCGGACTAGCGGGAACCTACGAGCAGTACTTC.

The chain uses TRBV5-1 and TRBJ2-1, with 9 bases fitting TRBD2. The germline CDR1 and CDR2 sequences are SGHRS and YFSETQ. This CDR3 region has 14 residues. V was pared by 3 bases and J by 7 bases, with 5 bases of the junction left unmatched. Here the CDR3 DNA reads TGCGCCAGCAGCTCAGCGGGAGGTCCTAATGAGCAGTTCTTC. Protein: CASSSAGGPNEQFF.

This rearrangement joins TRBV11-2 to TRBJ2-4; 7 bases line up with TRBD1. This CDR3 comprises 12 residues. The ends lost 4 bases at V and 15 bases at J; junction bases unmatched: 9. Germline V gives CDR1 SGHAT, CDR2 FQNNGV. Here the CDR3 DNA reads TGTGCCAGCAGCTCCTACGGACAGGACGCGTACTTC. Translating gives CASSSYGQDAYF.

This chain connects TRBV6-4 to TRBJ2-1; TRBD1 matches 9 bases. Trimming took 8 bases from V and 1 from J; bases not matched to a gene: 9. The CDR3 contains 16 residues. Germline values: CDR1 MRHNA, CDR2 SNTAGT. The CDR3 reads CASSALDRGSYNEQFF. The CDR3 coding sequence is TGTGCCAGCTCCGCCTTGGACAGGGGTTCCTACAATGAGCAGTTCTTC.

The chain employs TRBV28 and TRBJ2-5, with D maybe TRBD1 (6 bases). Trimming removed 6 bases from V and 10 bases from J, with 15 bases in between. CDR3 length: 12 residues. The germline V gene has CDR1 MDHEN and CDR2 SYDVKM. For the CDR3, the DNA is TGTGCCAGCAGGGACAGCCTCCGGGGCCAGTACTTC. Protein sequence: CASRDSLRGQYF.

This clone was recorded once. The V call is TRBV3-1 (or the pseudogene TRBV3-2), the J call TRBJ1-2, with a possible D match to TRBD1 (6 bases). V lost 5 bases and J lost 2, with 18 bases in between. The CDR3 runs 16 residues. Germline CDR1 and CDR2: LGHDT and YNNKEL (reference sequence). CDR3 protein: CASSARTDRGNYGYTF. The CDR3 DNA reads TGTGCCAGCAGCGCCCGGACAGACCGCGGGAACTATGGCTACACCTTC.

V gene TRBV3-1 (or the pseudogene TRBV3-2) combines with J gene TRBJ1-4; D is undetermined. This CDR3 has 15 residues. Germline CDR1 is LGHDT and CDR2 is YNNKEL (reference sequence). V dropped 1 base and J dropped 7 bases, with 13 bases sitting between them. CDR3: CASSQGPRGGEKLFF. In DNA form, the CDR3 reads TGTGCCAGCAGCCAAGGTCCTAGAGGAGGTGAAAAACTGTTTTTT.

The chain has TRBV7-9 and TRBJ1-5, with 8 positions matching TRBD1. Germline CDR1 SEHNR, CDR2 FQNEAQ (reference sequence). The V segment lost 7 bases and the J segment 3 bases; nucleotides outside the gene matches: 5. This CDR3 is built from 14 residues. The DNA of the CDR3 is TGTGCCAGCACGCGACAGGGGTTCAATCAGCCCCAGCATTTT. Its translation: CASTRQGFNQPQHF.

This chain connects TRBV11-2 to TRBJ1-6, with 8 bases matching TRBD1. The CDR3 extends over 15 amino acids. Germline values: CDR1 SGHAT, CDR2 FQNNGV. With 5 bases clipped from V and 9 bases from J, the junction kept 9 bases outside the gene matches. CDR3 sequence (DNA): TGTGCCAGCAGCGAACGACAGGGGAGGACTTCACCCCTCCACTTT. Amino acid sequence: CASSERQGRTSPLHF.

V gene TRBV28 combines with J gene TRBJ2-1, with 9 bases aligning to TRBD1. This CDR3 has 15 amino acids. Germline CDR1 MDHEN, CDR2 SYDVKM. V shed 5 bases and J 6 bases; nucleotides not matched to a gene: 8. This CDR3 is CASSRQGVGSNEQFF. The CDR3, as DNA: TGTGCCAGCAGTCGACAGGGGGTTGGATCCAATGAGCAGTTCTTC. Full variable domain (outside the CDR3, taken from reference TRBV28 and TRBJ2-1): DVKVTQSSRYLVKRTGEKVFLECVQDMDHENMFWYRQDPGLGLRLIYFSYDVKMKEKGDIPEGYSVSREKKERFSLILESASTNQTSMYLCASSRQGVGSNEQFFGPGTRLTVL.

The gene calls are TRBV2 and TRBJ2-5, with D tentatively TRBD2 (5 bases). CDR1 is SNHLY and CDR2 is FYNNEI in the germline V gene. Deletions cut 4 bases from V and 5 bases from J, with 11 bases between. The CDR3 consists of 13 residues. In DNA, the CDR3 is TGTGCCAGCAGTGGGGAGTATACGGAGACCCAGTACTTC. It is translated as CASSGEYTETQYF. Filled out from reference TRBV2 and TRBJ2-5, the complete variable domain reads EPEVTQTPSHQVTQMGQEVILRCVPISNHLYFYWYRQILGQKVEFLVSFYNNEISEKSEIFDDQFSVERPDGSNFTLKIRSTKLEDSAMYFCASSGEYTETQYFGPGTRLLVL.

The rearrangement links TRBV28 to TRBJ2-7, with a possible D match to TRBD2 (5 bases). The length of the CDR3 is 12 residues. Germline assignment: CDR1 MDHEN and CDR2 SYDVKM. Trimming stripped 7 bases from V and 3 bases from J, with 10 bases between. The CDR3 spells CASTLGDYEQYF. As DNA, the CDR3 is TGTGCCAGCACCCTGGGAGACTACGAGCAGTACTTC.

The V and J genes are TRBV5-1 and TRBJ2-5, with D tentatively TRBD1 (6 bases). V lost 5 bases and J lost 1, with 9 bases in between. The CDR3 runs to 13 residues. In germline, CDR1 is SGHRS, CDR2 YFSETQ. CDR3 sequence (DNA): TGCGCCAGCAGAACAGGGAGCCAAGAGACCCAGTACTTC. It specifies CASRTGSQETQYF.

This sequence joins TRBV3-1 (or the pseudogene TRBV3-2) and TRBJ2-5, with 10 bases lining up with TRBD1. With 3 bases clipped from V and 4 bases from J, the junction kept 8 bases outside the gene matches. CDR3 size: 16 residues. Looked up from germline, CDR1 is LGHDT and CDR2 is YNNKEL (reference sequence). CDR3 loop: CASSHRTGGSRETQYF. In nucleotides, the CDR3 is TGTGCCAGCAGCCACCGGACAGGGGGTAGCCGAGAGACCCAGTACTTC.